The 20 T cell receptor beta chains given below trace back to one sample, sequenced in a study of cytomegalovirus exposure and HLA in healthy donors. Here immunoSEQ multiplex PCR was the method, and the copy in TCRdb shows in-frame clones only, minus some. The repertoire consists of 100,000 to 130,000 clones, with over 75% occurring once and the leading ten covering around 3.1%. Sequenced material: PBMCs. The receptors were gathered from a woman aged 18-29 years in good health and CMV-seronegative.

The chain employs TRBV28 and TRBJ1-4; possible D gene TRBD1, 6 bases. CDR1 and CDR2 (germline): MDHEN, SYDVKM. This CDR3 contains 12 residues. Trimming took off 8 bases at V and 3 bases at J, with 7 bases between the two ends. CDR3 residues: CASRQANEKLFF. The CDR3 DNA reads TGTGCCAGCCGACAGGCTAATGAAAAACTGTTTTTT.

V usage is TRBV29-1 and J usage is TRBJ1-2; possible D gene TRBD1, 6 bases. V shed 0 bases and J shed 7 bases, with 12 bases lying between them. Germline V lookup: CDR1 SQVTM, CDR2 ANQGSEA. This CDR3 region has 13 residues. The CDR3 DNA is TGCAGCGTTGAAGATGACAGGACCTCTGGCTACACCTTC. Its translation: CSVEDDRTSGYTF.

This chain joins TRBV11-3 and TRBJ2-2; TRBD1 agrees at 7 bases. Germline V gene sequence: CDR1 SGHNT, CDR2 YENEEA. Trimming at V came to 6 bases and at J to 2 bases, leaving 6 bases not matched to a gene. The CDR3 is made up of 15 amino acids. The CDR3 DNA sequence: TGTGCCAGCAGTTCTGACAGGGATAACACCGGGGAGCTGTTTTTT. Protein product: CASSSDRDNTGELFF.

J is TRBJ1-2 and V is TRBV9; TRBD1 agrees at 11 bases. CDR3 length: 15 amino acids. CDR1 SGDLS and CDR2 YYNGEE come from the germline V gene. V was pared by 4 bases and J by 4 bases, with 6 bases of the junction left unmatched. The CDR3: CASSPRTGGTYGYTF. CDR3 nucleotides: TGTGCCAGCAGCCCCCGGACAGGGGGCACCTATGGCTACACCTTC.

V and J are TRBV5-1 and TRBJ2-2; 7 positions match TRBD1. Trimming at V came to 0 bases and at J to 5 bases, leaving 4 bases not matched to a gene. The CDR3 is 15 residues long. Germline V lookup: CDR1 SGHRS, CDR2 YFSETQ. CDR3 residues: CASSLGQGSTGELFF. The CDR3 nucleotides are TGCGCCAGCAGCTTGGGACAGGGTTCAACCGGGGAGCTGTTTTTT.

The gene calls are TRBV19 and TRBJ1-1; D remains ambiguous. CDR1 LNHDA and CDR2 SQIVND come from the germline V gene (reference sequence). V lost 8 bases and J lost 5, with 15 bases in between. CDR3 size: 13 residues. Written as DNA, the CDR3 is TGTGCCAGTTCCAACAGTCTAAGGACTGAAGCTTTCTTT. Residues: CASSNSLRTEAFF.

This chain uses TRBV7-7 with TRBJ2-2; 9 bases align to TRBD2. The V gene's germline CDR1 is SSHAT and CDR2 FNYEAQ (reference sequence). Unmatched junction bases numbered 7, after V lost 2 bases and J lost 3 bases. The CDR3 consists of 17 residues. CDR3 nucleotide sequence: TGTGCCAGCAGCTTAACCAGCGGGGGGCTTTACACCGGGGAGCTGTTTTTT. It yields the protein CASSLTSGGLYTGELFF.

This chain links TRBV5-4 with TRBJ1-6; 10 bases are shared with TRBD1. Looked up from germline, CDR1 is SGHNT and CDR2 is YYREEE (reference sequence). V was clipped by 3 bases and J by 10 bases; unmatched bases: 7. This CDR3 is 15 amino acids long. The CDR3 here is CASSWGQGQRSPLHF. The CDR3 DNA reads TGTGCCAGCAGCTGGGGACAGGGGCAGCGGTCACCCCTCCACTTT.

The CDR3 coding sequence is TGTGCCAGCAGCTTGGAAGGGGGGGAGTCTTGGAACACCATATATTTT. It is translated as CASSLEGGESWNTIYF. The genes are TRBV5-6 and TRBJ1-3, with D possibly TRBD1 on 6 matching bases. V gave up 0 bases and J gave up 7 bases, with 17 bases separating them. The CDR3 spans 16 residues. CDR1 SGHDT and CDR2 YYEEEE come from the germline V gene. The full variable domain, completed using reference TRBV5-6 and TRBJ1-3, is DAGVTQSPTHLIKTRGQQVTLRCSPKSGHDTVSWYQQALGQGPQFIFQYYEEEERQRGNFPDRFSGHQFPNYSSELNVNALLLGDSALYLCASSLEGGESWNTIYFGEGSWLTVV.

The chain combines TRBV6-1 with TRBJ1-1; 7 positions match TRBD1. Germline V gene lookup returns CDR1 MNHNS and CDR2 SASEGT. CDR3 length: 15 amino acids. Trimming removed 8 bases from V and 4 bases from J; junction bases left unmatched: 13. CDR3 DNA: TGTGCCAGCGGCCTACAGGGGACGCCGGGCACTGAAGCTTTCTTT. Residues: CASGLQGTPGTEAFF.

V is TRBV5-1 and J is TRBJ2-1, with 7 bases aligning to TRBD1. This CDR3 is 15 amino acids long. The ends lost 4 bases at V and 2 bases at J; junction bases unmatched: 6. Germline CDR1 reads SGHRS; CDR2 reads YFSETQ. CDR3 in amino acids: CASSPEGQAYNEQFF. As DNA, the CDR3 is TGCGCCAGCAGCCCTGAAGGACAGGCCTACAATGAGCAGTTCTTC.

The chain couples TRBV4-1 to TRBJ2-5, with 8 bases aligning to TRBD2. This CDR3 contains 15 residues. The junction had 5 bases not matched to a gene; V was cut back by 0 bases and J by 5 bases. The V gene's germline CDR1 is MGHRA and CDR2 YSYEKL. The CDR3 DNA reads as TGCGCCAGCAGCCAAGACACTAGCGGTGTGGAGACCCAGTACTTC. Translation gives CASSQDTSGVETQYF.

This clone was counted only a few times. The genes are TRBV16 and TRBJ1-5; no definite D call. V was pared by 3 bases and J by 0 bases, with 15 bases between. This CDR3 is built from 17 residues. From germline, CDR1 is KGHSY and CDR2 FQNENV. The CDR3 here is CASSHGQLGYSNQPQHF. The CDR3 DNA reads TGTGCCAGCAGCCATGGGCAGCTCGGCTATAGCAATCAGCCCCAGCATTTT.

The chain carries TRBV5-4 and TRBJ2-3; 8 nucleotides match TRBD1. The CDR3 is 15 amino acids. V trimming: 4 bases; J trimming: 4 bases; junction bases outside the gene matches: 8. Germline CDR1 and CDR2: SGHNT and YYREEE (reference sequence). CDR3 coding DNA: TGTGCCAGCAGCGCGGGGACAGGCGATTCAGATACGCAGTATTTT. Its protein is CASSAGTGDSDTQYF. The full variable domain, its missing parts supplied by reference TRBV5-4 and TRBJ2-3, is ETGVTQSPTHLIKTRGQQVTLRCSSQSGHNTVSWYQQALGQGPQFIFQYYREEENGRGNFPPRFSGLQFPNYSSELNVNALELDDSALYLCASSAGTGDSDTQYFGPGTRLTVL.

CDR3 sequence: CAWTGAPVRNEQYF. In DNA, the CDR3 is TGTGCCTGGACAGGGGCGCCGGTAAGGAACGAGCAGTACTTC. The V gene is TRBV30, the J gene TRBJ2-7; a weak D match, TRBD1 (6 bases). Germline V gene data show CDR1 as GTSNPN and CDR2 as SVGIG (reference sequence). CDR3 length: 14 residues. The V gene lost 4 bases and the J gene lost 5 bases, with 18 bases spanning the gap.

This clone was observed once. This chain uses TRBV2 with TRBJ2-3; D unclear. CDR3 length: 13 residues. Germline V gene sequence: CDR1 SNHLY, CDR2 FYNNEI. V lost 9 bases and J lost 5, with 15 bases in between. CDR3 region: CARSNQREDTQYF. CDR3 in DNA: TGTGCCAGGAGTAATCAAAGAGAAGATACGCAGTATTTT.

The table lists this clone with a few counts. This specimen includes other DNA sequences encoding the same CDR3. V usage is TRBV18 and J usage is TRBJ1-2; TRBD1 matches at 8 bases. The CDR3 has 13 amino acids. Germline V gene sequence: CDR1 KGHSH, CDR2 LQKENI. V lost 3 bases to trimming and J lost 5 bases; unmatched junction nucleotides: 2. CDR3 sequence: CASSPGQDYGYTF. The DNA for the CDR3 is TGTGCCAGCTCACCGGGACAGGATTATGGCTACACCTTC. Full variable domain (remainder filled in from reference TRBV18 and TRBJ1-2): NAGVMQNPRHLVRRRGQEARLRCSPMKGHSHVYWYRQLPEEGLKFMVYLQKENIIDESGMPKERFSAEFPKEGPSILRIQQVVRGDSAAYFCASSPGQDYGYTFGSGTRLTVV.

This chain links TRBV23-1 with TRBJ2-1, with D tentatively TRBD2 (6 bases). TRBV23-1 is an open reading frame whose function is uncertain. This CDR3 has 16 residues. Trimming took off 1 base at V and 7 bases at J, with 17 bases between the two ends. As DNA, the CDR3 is TGCGCCAGCAGTCAATTACGTCTAGCGAGACAGAATGAGCAGTTCTTC. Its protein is CASSQLRLARQNEQFF.

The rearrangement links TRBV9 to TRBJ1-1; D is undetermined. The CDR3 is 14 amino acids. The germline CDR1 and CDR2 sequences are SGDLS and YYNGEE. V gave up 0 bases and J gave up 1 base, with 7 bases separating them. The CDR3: CASSVVVRNTEAFF. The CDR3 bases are TGTGCCAGCAGCGTAGTCGTCAGGAACACTGAAGCTTTCTTT.

The CDR3 nucleotides are TGTGCCAGCAGTATCCAGGGGGACACCGGGGAGCTGTTTTTT. Translation gives CASSIQGDTGELFF. This chain joins TRBV28 and TRBJ2-2; 7 bases are a match to TRBD1. The CDR3 has 14 residues. Germline-derived CDR1 and CDR2 are MDHEN and SYDVKM. Trimming removed 5 bases from V and 3 bases from J; junction bases left unmatched: 3.